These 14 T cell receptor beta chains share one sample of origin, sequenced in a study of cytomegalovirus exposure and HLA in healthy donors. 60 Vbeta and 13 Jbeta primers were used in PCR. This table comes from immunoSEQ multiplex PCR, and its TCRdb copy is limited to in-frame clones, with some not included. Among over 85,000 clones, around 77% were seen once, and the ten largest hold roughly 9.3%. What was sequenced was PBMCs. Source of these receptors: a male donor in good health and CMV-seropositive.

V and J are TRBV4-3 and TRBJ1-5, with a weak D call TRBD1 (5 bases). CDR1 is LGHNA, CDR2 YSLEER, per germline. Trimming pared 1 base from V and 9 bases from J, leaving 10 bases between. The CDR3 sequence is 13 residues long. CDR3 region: CASSQVGARPQHF. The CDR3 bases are TGCGCCAGCAGCCAAGTTGGGGCCCGGCCCCAGCATTTT.

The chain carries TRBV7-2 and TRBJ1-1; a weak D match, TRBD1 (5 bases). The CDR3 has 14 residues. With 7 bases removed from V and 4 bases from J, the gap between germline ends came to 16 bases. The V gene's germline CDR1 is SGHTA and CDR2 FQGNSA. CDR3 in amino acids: CASIVRGGITEAFF. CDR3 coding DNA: TGTGCCAGCATCGTCCGTGGGGGGATCACTGAAGCTTTCTTT.

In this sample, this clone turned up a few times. CDR3 sequence (DNA): TGTGCCAGCAGGAGGGCGGAAGGAAACTATGGCTACACCTTC. It encodes CASRRAEGNYGYTF. J is TRBJ1-2 and V is TRBV27; D gene uncertain. The CDR3 spans 14 residues. Germline V gene data show CDR1 as MNHEY and CDR2 as SMNVEV (reference sequence). The V end lost 6 bases, the J end lost 2 bases, and 13 bases lay between the germline ends.

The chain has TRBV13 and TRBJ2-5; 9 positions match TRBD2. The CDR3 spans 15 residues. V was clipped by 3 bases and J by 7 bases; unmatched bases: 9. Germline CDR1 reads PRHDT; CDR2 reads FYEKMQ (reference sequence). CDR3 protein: CASSFHSGSSGTQYF. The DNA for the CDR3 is TGTGCCAGCAGCTTCCATAGCGGGAGCAGTGGGACCCAGTACTTC.

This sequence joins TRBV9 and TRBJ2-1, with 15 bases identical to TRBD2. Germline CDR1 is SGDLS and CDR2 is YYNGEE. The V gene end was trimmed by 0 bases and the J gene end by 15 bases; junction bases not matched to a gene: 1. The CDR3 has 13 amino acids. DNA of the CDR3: TGTGCCAGCAGCGTAGGGACTAGCGGGAGGGGGTTCTTC. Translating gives CASSVGTSGRGFF. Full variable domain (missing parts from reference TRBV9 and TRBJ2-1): DSGVTQTPKHLITATGQRVTLRCSPRSGDLSVYWYQQSLDQGLQFLIQYYNGEERAKGNILERFSAQQFPDLHSELNLSSLELGDSALYFCASSVGTSGRGFFGPGTRLTVL.

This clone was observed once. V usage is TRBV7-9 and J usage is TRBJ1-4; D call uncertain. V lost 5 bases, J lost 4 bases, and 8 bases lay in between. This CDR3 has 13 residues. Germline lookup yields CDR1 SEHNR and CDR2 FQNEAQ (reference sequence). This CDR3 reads CASSRQRNEKLFF. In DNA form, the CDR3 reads TGTGCCAGCAGCCGACAACGTAATGAAAAACTGTTTTTT.

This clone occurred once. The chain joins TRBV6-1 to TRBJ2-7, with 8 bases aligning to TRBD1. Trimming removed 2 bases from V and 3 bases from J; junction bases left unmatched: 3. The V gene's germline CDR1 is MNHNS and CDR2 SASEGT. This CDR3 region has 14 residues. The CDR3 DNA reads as TGTGCCAGCAGTGAAACAGGGGGGATCTACGAGCAGTACTTC. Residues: CASSETGGIYEQYF.

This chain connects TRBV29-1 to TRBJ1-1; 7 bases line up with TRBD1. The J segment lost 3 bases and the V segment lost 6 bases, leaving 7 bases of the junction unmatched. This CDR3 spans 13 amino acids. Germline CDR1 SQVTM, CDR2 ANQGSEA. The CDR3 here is CSVSRGEYTEAFF. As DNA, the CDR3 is TGCAGCGTCTCCAGGGGGGAGTACACTGAAGCTTTCTTT.

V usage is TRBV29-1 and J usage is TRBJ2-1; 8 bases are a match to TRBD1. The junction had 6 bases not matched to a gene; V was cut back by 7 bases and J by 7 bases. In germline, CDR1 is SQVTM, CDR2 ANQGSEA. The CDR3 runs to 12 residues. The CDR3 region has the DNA TGCAGCGCACAGGGGGAAGGAAATGAGCAGTTCTTC. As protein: CSAQGEGNEQFF.

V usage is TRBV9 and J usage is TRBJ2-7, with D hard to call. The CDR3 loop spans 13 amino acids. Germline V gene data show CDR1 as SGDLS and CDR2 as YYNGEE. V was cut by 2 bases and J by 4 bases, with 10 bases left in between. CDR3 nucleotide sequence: TGTGCCAGCAGCGTTGGAGAAAGGTACGAGCAGTACTTC. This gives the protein CASSVGERYEQYF.

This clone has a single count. CDR3 protein: CASSGRTSGFYEQYF. The DNA for the CDR3 is TGTGCCAGCAGCGGCCGGACTAGCGGGTTCTACGAGCAGTACTTC. The chain carries TRBV7-2 and TRBJ2-5; 11 bases map to TRBD2. TRBJ2-7 matches the DNA end more closely, so the J call is doubtful. The CDR3 extends over 15 amino acids. Germline loops: CDR1 SGHTA, CDR2 FQGNSA.

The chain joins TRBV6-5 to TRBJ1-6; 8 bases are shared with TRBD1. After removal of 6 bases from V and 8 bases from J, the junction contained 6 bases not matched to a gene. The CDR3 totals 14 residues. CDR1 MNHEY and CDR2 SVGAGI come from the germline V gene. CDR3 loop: CASRGNRGYSPLHF. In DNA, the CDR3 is TGTGCCAGCAGGGGAAACAGGGGGTATTCACCCCTCCACTTT.

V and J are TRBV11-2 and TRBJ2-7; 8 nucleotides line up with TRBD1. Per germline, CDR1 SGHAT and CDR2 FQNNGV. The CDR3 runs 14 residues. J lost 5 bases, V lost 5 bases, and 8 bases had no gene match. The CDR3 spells CASSERTGSHEQYF. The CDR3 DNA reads TGTGCCAGCAGCGAACGGACAGGGTCCCACGAGCAGTACTTC.

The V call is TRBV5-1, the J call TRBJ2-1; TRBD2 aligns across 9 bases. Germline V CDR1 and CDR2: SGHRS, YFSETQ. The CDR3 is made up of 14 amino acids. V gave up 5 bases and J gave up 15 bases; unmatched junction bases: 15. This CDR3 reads CASSTGTSPSKWFF. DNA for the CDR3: TGCGCCAGCAGTACCGGGACTAGCCCTTCAAAGTGGTTCTTC.